One and the same sample provided the 18 T cell receptor beta chains below, sequenced in a study of blood T cell repertoires in COVID-19. The method was immunoSEQ multiplex PCR; TCRdb's version includes in-frame clones alone and lacks a portion of them. The sample yields fewer than 70,000 clones, around 80% seen once. Input material: peripheral blood. The source of these receptors is a woman of 80 years or more with acute or convalescent COVID-19.

There are a few counts of this clone. The rearrangement links TRBV3-1 (or the pseudogene TRBV3-2) to TRBJ1-4, with D unclear. The CDR3 is 15 amino acids. From germline, CDR1 is LGHDT and CDR2 YNNKEL (reference sequence). The V end was cut by 0 bases, the J end by 0 bases, with 5 bases between. In DNA form, the CDR3 reads TGTGCCAGCAGCCAAGATCTTGCAACTAATGAAAAACTGTTTTTT. Translating it yields CASSQDLATNEKLFF.

The chain combines TRBV10-3 with TRBJ2-7; tentative D call: TRBD2 (6 bases). In germline, CDR1 is ENHRY, CDR2 SYGVKD. Trimming left V 1 base short and J 0 bases short, with 10 bases between. The CDR3 sequence is 15 residues long. The CDR3 DNA follows: TGTGCCATCAGTGAGTGGGATAGCGGCTCCTACGAGCAGTACTTC. The encoded protein is CAISEWDSGSYEQYF.

This clone came up a few times. V usage is TRBV5-4 and J usage is TRBJ1-2; D is uncertain. The CDR3 is made up of 13 amino acids. Germline loops: CDR1 SGHNT, CDR2 YYREEE (reference sequence). Between the trimmed V and J ends, which lost 4 bases and 7 bases, there was a span of 14 bases. The CDR3 reads CASSATSSGGYTF. CDR3 in DNA: TGTGCCAGCAGCGCCACATCGAGCGGTGGCTACACCTTC.

V gene TRBV21-1 combines with J gene TRBJ1-6. TRBV21-1 is deemed a pseudogene. CDR3 length: 13 residues. The CDR3 DNA sequence: TGTGCCAGCAGCAATTTGCGGAATTCACCCCTCCACTTT. This sequence encodes CASSNLRNSPLHF.

This chain connects TRBV7-3 to TRBJ2-7; no firm D call. CDR3 length: 13 amino acids. Germline lookup yields CDR1 SGHTA and CDR2 FQGTGA. Trimming took off 1 base at V and 4 bases at J, with 8 bases between the two ends. The DNA for the CDR3 is TGTGCCAGCAGCTTAAGCGCAGGATACGAGCAGTACTTC. This gives the protein CASSLSAGYEQYF.

The chain recombines TRBV4-1 with TRBJ1-5, with 7 bases matching TRBD1. This CDR3 spans 17 amino acids. After removal of 0 bases from V and 0 bases from J, the junction contained 5 bases not matched to a gene. Looked up from germline, CDR1 is MGHRA and CDR2 is YSYEKL. The CDR3 DNA is TGCGCCAGCAGCCAAGATGGGACAGCTTATAGCAATCAGCCCCAGCATTTT. Residues: CASSQDGTAYSNQPQHF.

The chain uses TRBV30 and TRBJ1-2; 7 bases are shared with TRBD1. V trimming: 3 bases; J trimming: 6 bases; junction bases outside the gene matches: 7. There are 13 residues in the CDR3. Germline V lookup: CDR1 GTSNPN, CDR2 SVGIG (reference sequence). In nucleotides, the CDR3 is TGTGCCTGGAGAAACAGGGGAGAGGATGGCTACACCTTC. It codes for CAWRNRGEDGYTF.

The table lists this clone with a few counts. The chain carries TRBV6-2 or TRBV6-3 and TRBJ1-5, with D hard to call. This CDR3 comprises 12 residues. Trimming removed 2 bases from V and 6 bases from J, with 5 bases in between. The germline gives CDR1 MNHEY, CDR2 SVGEGT. DNA of the CDR3: TGTGCCAGCAGTTACGGAGGTCAGCCCCAGCATTTT. Its protein is CASSYGGQPQHF.

CDR3 amino acids: CASSITGSEDTQYF. Written as DNA, the CDR3 is TGTGCCAGTAGTATCACAGGGTCCGAAGATACGCAGTATTTT. The rearrangement links TRBV19 to TRBJ2-3; a possible D gene is TRBD1 (6 bases). V dropped 3 bases and J dropped 5 bases, with 12 bases sitting between them. From germline, CDR1 is LNHDA and CDR2 SQIVND (reference sequence). The CDR3 totals 14 residues.

This chain joins TRBV5-5 and TRBJ2-5, with TRBD2 matching over 8 bases. Germline V gene sequence: CDR1 SGHKS, CDR2 YYEKEE (reference sequence). There are 15 residues in the CDR3. The trim removed 4 bases at V and 6 bases at J, leaving 11 bases unmatched. Here the CDR3 reads CASSVYPGGEKTQYF. The DNA of the CDR3 is TGTGCCAGCAGCGTCTATCCCGGGGGGGAGAAGACCCAGTACTTC. The entire variable domain, with the rest obtained from reference TRBV5-5 and TRBJ2-5, is as follows: DAGVTQSPTHLIKTRGQQVTLRCSPISGHKSVSWYQQVLGQGPQFIFQYYEKEERGRGNFPDRFSARQFPNYSSELNVNALLLGDSALYLCASSVYPGGEKTQYFGPGTRLLVL.

This clone appeared a single time. The rearrangement joins TRBV7-8 to TRBJ2-2, with 8 bases that match TRBD2. This CDR3 contains 16 residues. Germline CDR1 is SGHVS and CDR2 is FQNEAQ. The ends lost 2 bases at V and 4 bases at J; junction bases unmatched: 6. DNA for the CDR3: TGTGCCAGCAGCTTATTCGGGGGGGCGAGCACCGGGGAGCTGTTTTTT. It translates to CASSLFGGASTGELFF.

CDR3 loop: CASRQGLYTGELFF. The CDR3 DNA is TGTGCCAGTAGACAGGGGCTATACACCGGGGAGCTGTTTTTT. This chain links TRBV19 with TRBJ2-2; TRBD1 matches 7 bases. The germline gives CDR1 LNHDA, CDR2 SQIVND (reference sequence). This CDR3 is built from 14 residues. Losses at the gene ends were 6 bases for V and 3 bases for J; bases not matched to a gene: 4.

The chain carries TRBV6-6 and TRBJ2-7; 7 positions match TRBD1. The CDR3 covers 14 residues. Germline assignment: CDR1 MNHNY and CDR2 SVGAGI (reference sequence). The V segment lost 5 bases and the J segment 0 bases; nucleotides outside the gene matches: 4. CDR3 sequence (DNA): TGTGCCAGCAGTACCGGGACAGCCTCCTACGAGCAGTACTTC. It is translated as CASSTGTASYEQYF.

This clone appeared once. DNA of the CDR3: TGTGCCAGCAGCACTGAGACAGGGGGCGATTTGGATGGCTACACCTTC. Protein sequence: CASSTETGGDLDGYTF. V is TRBV11-2 and J is TRBJ1-2; 10 bases map to TRBD1. The CDR3 runs to 16 residues. Germline assignment: CDR1 SGHAT and CDR2 FQNNGV. V gave up 5 bases and J gave up 6 bases; unmatched junction bases: 12.

The J gene is TRBJ1-4, the V gene TRBV10-2, with TRBD1 identical over 9 bases. With V trimmed by 2 bases and J by 7 bases, 5 bases remained unmatched. Germline-derived CDR1 and CDR2 are WSHSY and SAAADI. The CDR3 covers 15 residues. The CDR3 coding sequence is TGCGCCAGCAGTGAGGGGGGGACAGGGCGTGAAAAACTGTTTTTT. Translating gives CASSEGGTGREKLFF.

The CDR3 protein is CASSPGVGVGELFF. CDR3 sequence (DNA): TGTGCCAGCAGCCCGGGAGTCGGGGTAGGGGAGCTGTTTTTT. The V and J genes are TRBV5-4 and TRBJ2-2; D is perhaps TRBD2 (6 bases). With 4 bases removed from V and 8 bases from J, the gap between germline ends came to 15 bases. The CDR3 is made up of 14 amino acids. The germline V gene has CDR1 SGHNT and CDR2 YYREEE (reference sequence).

CDR3 nucleotide sequence: TGCAGCGTTGAAGGCTTAGCGACAGGCGACACCTTACTCACCTTC. Its protein product is CSVEGLATGDTLLTF. The chain links TRBV29-1 to TRBJ1-2, with D possibly matching TRBD1 (6 bases). The CDR3 extends over 15 amino acids. Germline V gene data show CDR1 as SQVTM and CDR2 as ANQGSEA. With 1 base removed from V and 13 bases from J, the gap between germline ends came to 25 bases.

This chain uses TRBV7-2 with TRBJ1-2, with 9 bases fitting TRBD1. Germline CDR1 reads SGHTA; CDR2 reads FQGNSA. This CDR3 region has 16 residues. V was clipped by 4 bases and J by 2 bases; unmatched bases: 8. In DNA form, the CDR3 reads TGTGCCAGCAGCTCGGGACAGGGAGCTATAAACTATGGCTACACCTTC. Amino acid sequence: CASSSGQGAINYGYTF.